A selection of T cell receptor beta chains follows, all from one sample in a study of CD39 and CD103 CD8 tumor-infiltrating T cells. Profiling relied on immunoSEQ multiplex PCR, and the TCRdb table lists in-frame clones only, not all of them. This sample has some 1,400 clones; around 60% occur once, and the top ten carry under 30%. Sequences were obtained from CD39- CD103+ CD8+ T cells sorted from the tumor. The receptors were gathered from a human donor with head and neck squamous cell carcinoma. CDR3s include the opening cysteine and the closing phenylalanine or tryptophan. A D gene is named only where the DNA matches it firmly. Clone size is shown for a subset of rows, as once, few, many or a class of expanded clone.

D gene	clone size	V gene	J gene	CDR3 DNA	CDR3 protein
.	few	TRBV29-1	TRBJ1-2	TGCAGCGTTGTAGGCGTTAGGGACTATGGCTACACCTTC	CSVVGVRDYGYTF
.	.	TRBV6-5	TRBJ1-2	TGTGCCAGCAGTTACCAAGGGGGGAATGACTATGGCTACACCTTC	CASSYQGGNDYGYTF
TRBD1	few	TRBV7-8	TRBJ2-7	TGTGCCAGCAGCTTATGGACAGGCAACGAGCAGTACTTC	CASSLWTGNEQYF
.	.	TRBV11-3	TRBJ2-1	TGTGCCAGCAGCTTAGTAAACAATGAGCAGTTCTTC	CASSLVNNEQFF
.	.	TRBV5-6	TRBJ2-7	TGTGCCAGCAGCTTGACCTACGAGCAGTACTTC	CASSLTYEQYF
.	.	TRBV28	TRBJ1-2	TGTGCCACCTATAAAGGGAGATCGAGATTAAAATCCCATGGCTACACCTTC	CATYKGRSRLKSHGYTF
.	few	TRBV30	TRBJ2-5	TGTGCCTGGATTCGAGCGGAGACCCAGTACTTC	CAWIRAETQYF
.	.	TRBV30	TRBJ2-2	TGTGCCTGGGCCCCCATGAGCACCGGGGAGCTGTTTTTT	CAWAPMSTGELFF
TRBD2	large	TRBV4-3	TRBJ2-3	TGCGCCAGCAGCCAAGATCTAGCGGGGGGGCTCCTAACAGATACGCAGTATTTT	CASSQDLAGGLLTDTQYF
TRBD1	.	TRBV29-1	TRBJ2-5	TGCAGCGTTGAAGTCTGGACAGGGCGCGAGCAAGAGACCCAGTACTTC	CSVEVWTGREQETQYF
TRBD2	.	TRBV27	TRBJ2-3	TGTGCCAGCAGTTTATTATGGGGGGGAAAAAGCACAGATACGCAGTATTTT	CASSLLWGGKSTDTQYF
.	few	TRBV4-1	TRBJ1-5	TGCGCCAGCAGCCAAGGTGGGTTAGGTGGCAATCAGCCCCAGCATTTT	CASSQGGLGGNQPQHF
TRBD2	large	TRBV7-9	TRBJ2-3	TGTGCCAGCAGCACGACATTAGCGGGGGGGCCGACAGATACGCAGTATTTT	CASSTTLAGGPTDTQYF
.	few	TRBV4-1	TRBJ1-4	TGCGCCAGCAGCCCGGGATTTAATAATGAAAAACTGTTTTTT	CASSPGFNNEKLFF